A single sample gave rise to the 16 T cell receptor beta chains below, sequenced in a study of neoadjuvant nivolumab and ipilimumab in lung cancer. Using immunoSEQ multiplex PCR, the repertoire was profiled, and TCRdb retains in-frame clones only, with some absent. The sample includes 10,000 or so clones, approximately 85% seen only once; the top ten take over 3%. The sample here was peripheral blood, taken before neoadjuvant nivolumab, alone or with ipilimumab. All receptors come from an adult with non-small cell lung cancer.

The V gene is TRBV15, the J gene TRBJ1-1, with TRBD1 matching 7 bases. The CDR3 extends over 15 amino acids. Germline V gene data show CDR1 as LNHNV and CDR2 as YYDKDF (reference sequence). V was pared by 5 bases and J by 4 bases, with 10 bases of the junction left unmatched. The CDR3 loop reads CATSDRQGRTTEAFF. CDR3 nucleotides: TGTGCCACCAGCGACCGACAGGGCCGGACCACTGAAGCTTTCTTT.

The chain combines TRBV5-1 with TRBJ2-2, with D possibly TRBD1 on 5 matching bases. Trimming took off 0 bases at V and 5 bases at J, with 8 bases between the two ends. CDR1 is SGHRS, CDR2 YFSETQ, per germline. This CDR3 has 14 amino acids. The CDR3 loop is CASSLGGATGELFF. DNA for the CDR3: TGCGCCAGCAGCTTGGGGGGCGCGACCGGGGAGCTGTTTTTT.

The chain couples TRBV7-9 to TRBJ2-1; TRBD2 is a possible D gene (5 bases). The germline V gene encodes CDR1 SEHNR and CDR2 FQNEAQ (reference sequence). The CDR3 extends over 16 amino acids. Trimming pared 5 bases from V and 0 bases from J, leaving 14 bases between. DNA for the CDR3: TGTGCCAGCAGCCCGAGCGGTTTGAGCTCCTACAATGAGCAGTTCTTC. Its translation is CASSPSGLSSYNEQFF.

This clone has a single count. The J gene is TRBJ2-5, the V gene TRBV2; 12 bases fit TRBD2. Germline V gene data show CDR1 as SNHLY and CDR2 as FYNNEI. This CDR3 spans 14 amino acids. V lost 1 base, J lost 9 bases, and 3 bases stayed unmatched. CDR3 region: CASSEGLAGVAQYF. The CDR3 DNA reads as TGTGCCAGCAGTGAAGGACTAGCGGGAGTGGCCCAGTACTTC.

The chain carries TRBV29-1 and TRBJ2-5; D gene uncertain. This CDR3 is 14 amino acids long. Trimming took 7 bases from V and 1 from J, leaving 16 bases between them. The V gene's germline CDR1 is SQVTM and CDR2 ANQGSEA. The CDR3: CSASRPGSQETQYF. CDR3 sequence (DNA): TGCAGCGCATCAAGACCCGGCAGCCAAGAGACCCAGTACTTC.

The chain uses TRBV5-1 and TRBJ1-4; TRBD1 agrees at 7 bases. The J segment lost 1 base and the V segment lost 4 bases, leaving 4 bases of the junction unmatched. This CDR3 region has 15 residues. Germline lookup yields CDR1 SGHRS and CDR2 YFSETQ. The CDR3 region is CASSQYRGTNEKLFF. In nucleotides, the CDR3 is TGCGCCAGCAGCCAATACAGGGGAACTAATGAAAAACTGTTTTTT.

The V gene is TRBV5-1, the J gene TRBJ2-5, with TRBD2 identical over 8 bases. Looked up from germline, CDR1 is SGHRS and CDR2 is YFSETQ. CDR3 size: 17 residues. V was pared by 0 bases and J by 5 bases, with 12 bases of the junction left unmatched. The CDR3 nucleotides are TGCGCCAGCAGCTTGGCGGCGGGAGGAGGGTCGGGCGAGACCCAGTACTTC. Its translation: CASSLAAGGGSGETQYF.

V is TRBV19 and J is TRBJ2-2; possibly TRBD1 for D (5 bases). CDR1 and CDR2 (germline): LNHDA, SQIVND (reference sequence). This CDR3 has 17 amino acids. The ends were cut back, 4 bases at V and 1 base at J, with 16 bases in the middle. CDR3 loop: CASSTLPGRENTGELFF. Written as DNA, the CDR3 is TGTGCCAGTAGTACCCTCCCCGGCAGGGAGAACACCGGGGAGCTGTTTTTT.

The J gene is TRBJ1-2, the V gene TRBV4-2; D unresolved. This CDR3 has 11 amino acids. V was pared by 5 bases and J by 2 bases, with 3 bases between. Per the germline V gene, CDR1 is LGHNA and CDR2 is YNFKEQ. CDR3 residues: CASSSNYGYTF. The CDR3 DNA reads TGTGCCAGCAGCTCGAACTATGGCTACACCTTC.

The rearrangement links TRBV5-1 to TRBJ1-1; D uncertain. This CDR3 is 16 amino acids long. V lost 0 bases, J lost 1 base, and 13 bases lay in between. Germline V gene lookup returns CDR1 SGHRS and CDR2 YFSETQ. The CDR3 DNA is TGCGCCAGCAGCTTGGAGGGTACCCGAAGGAACACTGAAGCTTTCTTT. This codes for CASSLEGTRRNTEAFF. Looking up the rest from reference TRBV5-1 and TRBJ1-1 gives the full variable domain: KAGVTQTPRYLIKTRGQQVTLSCSPISGHRSVSWYQQTPGQGLQFLFEYFSETQRNKGNFPGRFSGRQFSNSRSEMNVSTLELGDSALYLCASSLEGTRRNTEAFFGQGTRLTVV.

This clone came up once. CDR3: CATSESFNTEAFF. DNA of the CDR3: TGTGCCACCAGTGAGAGCTTCAACACTGAAGCTTTCTTT. The rearrangement joins TRBV15 to TRBJ1-1; D call uncertain. V lost 6 bases, J lost 2 bases, and 10 bases lay in between. This CDR3 spans 13 amino acids. Germline CDR1 LNHNV, CDR2 YYDKDF (reference sequence). Filled out from reference TRBV15 and TRBJ1-1, the complete variable domain reads DAMVIQNPRYQVTQFGKPVTLSCSQTLNHNVMYWYQQKSSQAPKLLFHYYDKDFNNEADTPDNFQSRRPNTSFCFLDIRSPGLGDTAMYLCATSESFNTEAFFGQGTRLTVV.

This clone has only one observation. V gene TRBV6-1 combines with J gene TRBJ1-5, with D unresolved. In germline, CDR1 is MNHNS, CDR2 SASEGT. Between the trimmed V and J ends, which lost 7 bases and 2 bases, there was a span of 15 bases. The CDR3 is 15 residues long. In DNA, the CDR3 is TGTGCCAGCATGGTCTTACTCCAGGGCAATCAGCCCCAGCATTTT. Encoded protein: CASMVLLQGNQPQHF.

The rearrangement joins TRBV9 to TRBJ2-2; D gene unclear. Deletions cut 4 bases from V and 7 bases from J, with 8 bases between. Germline V gene sequence: CDR1 SGDLS, CDR2 YYNGEE. CDR3 size: 12 residues. CDR3 region: CASSLVGGELFF. The CDR3 nucleotides are TGTGCCAGCAGCTTAGTAGGCGGGGAGCTGTTTTTT. The entire variable domain, with the rest obtained from reference TRBV9 and TRBJ2-2, is as follows: DSGVTQTPKHLITATGQRVTLRCSPRSGDLSVYWYQQSLDQGLQFLIQYYNGEERAKGNILERFSAQQFPDLHSELNLSSLELGDSALYFCASSLVGGELFFGEGSRLTVL.

This clone turned up a few times. The rearrangement uses TRBV2 and TRBJ2-7; D not certain. The V end was cut by 6 bases, the J end by 3 bases, with 6 bases between. The CDR3 is 11 amino acids. In germline, CDR1 is SNHLY, CDR2 FYNNEI. The CDR3 spells CASRKGYEQYF. For the CDR3, the DNA is TGTGCCAGCAGGAAGGGCTACGAGCAGTACTTC. Full variable domain (remainder filled in from reference TRBV2 and TRBJ2-7): EPEVTQTPSHQVTQMGQEVILRCVPISNHLYFYWYRQILGQKVEFLVSFYNNEISEKSEIFDDQFSVERPDGSNFTLKIRSTKLEDSAMYFCASRKGYEQYFGPGTRLTVT.

The chain combines TRBV18 with TRBJ1-1; a weak D match, TRBD1 (5 bases). CDR3 length equals 16 residues. Trimming left V 3 bases short and J 1 base short, with 15 bases between. CDR1 and CDR2 (germline): KGHSH, LQKENI. Here the CDR3 reads CASSPPGTGQNTEAFF. CDR3 nucleotides: TGTGCCAGCTCACCCCCCGGTACAGGACAGAACACTGAAGCTTTCTTT.

A single count supports this clone. The chain is built from TRBV5-1 and TRBJ1-1; D remains ambiguous. This CDR3 has 15 amino acids. The germline V and J ends were trimmed by 7 bases and 2 bases, with 18 bases remaining between them. CDR1 and CDR2 from the germline V gene are SGHRS and YFSETQ. In DNA, the CDR3 is TGCGCCAGCCGTGGTGGTTTAGGGAGAAACACTGAAGCTTTCTTT. Translated, it gives CASRGGLGRNTEAFF.